A single sample is the source of the 7 T cell receptor beta chains below, sequenced in a study of T cell changes during pregnancy in multiple sclerosis. Some clones are missing from TCRdb's copy, which holds only in-frame ones; the method was immunoSEQ multiplex PCR. The table includes some 93,000 clones, 91% detected once. The sample was peripheral blood, taken after pregnancy. Receptors originate from a female donor in good health, enrolled as a control in a pregnancy study.

This rearrangement joins TRBV4-3 to TRBJ1-4, with a possible D match to TRBD1 (5 bases). This CDR3 has 15 residues. V was shortened by 1 base and J by 8 bases, with 14 bases between the two germline ends. The germline V gene encodes CDR1 LGHNA and CDR2 YSLEER. The CDR3 is CASSQGGLQLEKLFF. DNA of the CDR3: TGCGCCAGCAGCCAAGGGGGACTCCAGCTGGAAAAACTGTTTTTT.

This sequence joins TRBV6-5 and TRBJ1-1, with 8 bases matching TRBD1. The CDR3 loop spans 15 amino acids. Looked up from germline, CDR1 is MNHEY and CDR2 is SVGAGI. The V segment lost 4 bases and the J segment 1 base; nucleotides outside the gene matches: 5. The DNA of the CDR3 is TGTGCCAGCAGTTTCTCCGGGACAGGGAACACTGAAGCTTTCTTT. Its protein is CASSFSGTGNTEAFF.

This chain links TRBV5-1 with TRBJ2-7; perhaps TRBD1 as D (5 bases). The CDR3 loop spans 16 amino acids. V was trimmed by 2 bases and J by 5 bases, leaving 20 bases between them. The germline CDR1 and CDR2 sequences are SGHRS and YFSETQ. The CDR3 region is CASSLHVVIQADEQYF. The CDR3 DNA reads as TGCGCCAGCAGCTTACATGTAGTAATACAGGCCGACGAGCAGTACTTC.

The genes are TRBV29-1 and TRBJ2-1; D unresolved. CDR1 SQVTM and CDR2 ANQGSEA come from the germline V gene. Trimming took off 6 bases at V and 3 bases at J, with 9 bases between the two ends. The length of the CDR3 is 12 residues. The CDR3 DNA follows: TGCAGCGTCGCCCGAGTCTACAATGAGCAGTTCTTC. Protein sequence: CSVARVYNEQFF.

V usage is TRBV7-3 and J usage is TRBJ1-1, with 7 bases lining up with TRBD1. V lost 2 bases and J lost 6; bases outside the gene matches: 0. Looked up from germline, CDR1 is SGHTA and CDR2 is FQGTGA. There are 12 residues in the CDR3. CDR3 bases: TGTGCCAGCAGCTTACAGGGGGCTGAAGCTTTCTTT. Translating gives CASSLQGAEAFF.

This clone has just one count. V is TRBV7-3 and J is TRBJ2-3, with 10 bases lining up with TRBD2. Germline V lookup: CDR1 SGHTA, CDR2 FQGTGA. This CDR3 has 16 amino acids. With V trimmed by 2 bases and J by 5 bases, 7 bases remained unmatched. CDR3 amino acids: CASSLGLAGAGDTQYF. In nucleotides, the CDR3 is TGTGCCAGCAGCTTAGGGCTAGCGGGGGCTGGAGATACGCAGTATTTT.

The chain carries TRBV18 and TRBJ2-5; 9 nucleotides match TRBD1. Looked up from germline, CDR1 is KGHSH and CDR2 is LQKENI. The CDR3 runs 13 residues. The V segment lost 3 bases and the J segment 5 bases; nucleotides outside the gene matches: 1. CDR3 sequence reads: CASSPGTGETQYF. As DNA, the CDR3 is TGTGCCAGCTCACCCGGGACAGGGGAGACCCAGTACTTC.